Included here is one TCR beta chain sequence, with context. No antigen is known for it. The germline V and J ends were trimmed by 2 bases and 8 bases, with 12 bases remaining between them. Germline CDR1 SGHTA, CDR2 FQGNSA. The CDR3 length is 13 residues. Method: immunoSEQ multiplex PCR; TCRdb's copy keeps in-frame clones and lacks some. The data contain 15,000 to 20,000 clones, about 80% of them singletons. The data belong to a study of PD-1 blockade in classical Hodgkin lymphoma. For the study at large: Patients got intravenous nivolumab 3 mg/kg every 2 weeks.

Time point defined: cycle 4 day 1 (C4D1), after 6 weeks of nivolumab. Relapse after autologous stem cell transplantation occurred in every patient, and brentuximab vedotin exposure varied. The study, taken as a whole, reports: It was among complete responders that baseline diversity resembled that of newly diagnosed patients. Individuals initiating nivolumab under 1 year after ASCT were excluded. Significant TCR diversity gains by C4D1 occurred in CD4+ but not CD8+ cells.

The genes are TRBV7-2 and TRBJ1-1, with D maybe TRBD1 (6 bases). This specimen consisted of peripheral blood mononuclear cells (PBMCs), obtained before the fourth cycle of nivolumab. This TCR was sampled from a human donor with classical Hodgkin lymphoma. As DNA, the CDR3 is TGTGCCAGCAGCTTAAGGGGGATGGCCGAAGCTTTCTTT. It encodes CASSLRGMAEAFF.